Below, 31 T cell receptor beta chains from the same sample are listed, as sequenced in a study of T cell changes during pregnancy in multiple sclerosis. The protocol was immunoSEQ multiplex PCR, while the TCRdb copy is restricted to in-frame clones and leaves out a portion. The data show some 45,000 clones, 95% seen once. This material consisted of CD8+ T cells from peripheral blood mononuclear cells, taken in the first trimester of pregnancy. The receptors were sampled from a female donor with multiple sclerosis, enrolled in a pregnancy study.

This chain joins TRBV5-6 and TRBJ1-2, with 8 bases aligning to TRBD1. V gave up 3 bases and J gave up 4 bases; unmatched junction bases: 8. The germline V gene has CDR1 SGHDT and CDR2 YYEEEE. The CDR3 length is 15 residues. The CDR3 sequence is CASSSHGTGLYGYTF. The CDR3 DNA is TGTGCCAGCAGCTCTCACGGGACAGGCCTCTATGGCTACACCTTC.

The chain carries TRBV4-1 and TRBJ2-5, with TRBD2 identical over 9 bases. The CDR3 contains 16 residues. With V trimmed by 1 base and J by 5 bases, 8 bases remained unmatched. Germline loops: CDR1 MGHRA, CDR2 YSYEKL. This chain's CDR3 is CASSQGDSGSLETQYF. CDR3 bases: TGCGCCAGCAGCCAAGGTGATAGCGGGAGTCTGGAGACCCAGTACTTC.

The CDR3 coding sequence is TGCAGCGTTGAATCGCGGAGCTCCTACGAGCAGTACTTC. Encoded protein: CSVESRSSYEQYF. J is TRBJ2-7 and V is TRBV29-1; D is undetermined. The V end lost 2 bases, the J end lost 0 bases, and 8 bases lay between the germline ends. CDR1 and CDR2 (germline): SQVTM, ANQGSEA. The CDR3 runs 13 residues.

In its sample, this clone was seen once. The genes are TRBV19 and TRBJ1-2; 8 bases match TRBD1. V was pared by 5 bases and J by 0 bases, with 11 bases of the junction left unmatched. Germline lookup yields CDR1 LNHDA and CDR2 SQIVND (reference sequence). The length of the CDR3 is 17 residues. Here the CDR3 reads CASSETGVPPPNYGYTF. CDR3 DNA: TGTGCCAGTAGTGAGACAGGGGTCCCCCCTCCTAACTATGGCTACACCTTC. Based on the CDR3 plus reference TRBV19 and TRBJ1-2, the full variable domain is DGGITQSPKYLFRKEGQNVTLSCEQNLNHDAMYWYRQDPGQGLRLIYYSQIVNDFQKGDIAEGYSVSREKKESFPLTVTSAQKNPTAFYLCASSETGVPPPNYGYTFGSGTRLTVV.

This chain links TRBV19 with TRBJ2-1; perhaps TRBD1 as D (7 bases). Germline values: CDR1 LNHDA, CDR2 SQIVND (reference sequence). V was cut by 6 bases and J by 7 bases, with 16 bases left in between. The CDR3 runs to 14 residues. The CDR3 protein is CASSRGGTANEQFF. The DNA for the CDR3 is TGTGCCAGTAGCCGAGGGGGGACAGCTAATGAGCAGTTCTTC.

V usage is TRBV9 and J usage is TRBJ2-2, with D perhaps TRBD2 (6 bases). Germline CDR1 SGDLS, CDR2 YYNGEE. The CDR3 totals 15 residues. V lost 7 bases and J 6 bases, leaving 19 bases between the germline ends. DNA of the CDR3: TGTGCCAGCGCAGGACCTCGGGAGTCCTCCGGGGAGCTGTTTTTT. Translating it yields CASAGPRESSGELFF.

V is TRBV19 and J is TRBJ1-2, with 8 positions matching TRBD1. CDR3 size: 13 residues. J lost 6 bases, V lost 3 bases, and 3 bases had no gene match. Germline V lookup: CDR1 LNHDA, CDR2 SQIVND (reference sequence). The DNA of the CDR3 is TGTGCCAGTAGTATGACAGGGGCCAATGGCTACACCTTC. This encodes CASSMTGANGYTF.

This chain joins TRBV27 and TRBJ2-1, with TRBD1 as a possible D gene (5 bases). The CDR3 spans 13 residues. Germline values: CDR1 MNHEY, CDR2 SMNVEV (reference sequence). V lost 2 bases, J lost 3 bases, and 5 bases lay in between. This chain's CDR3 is CASSLRGYNEQFF. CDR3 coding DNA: TGTGCCAGCAGTTTAAGGGGCTACAATGAGCAGTTCTTC.

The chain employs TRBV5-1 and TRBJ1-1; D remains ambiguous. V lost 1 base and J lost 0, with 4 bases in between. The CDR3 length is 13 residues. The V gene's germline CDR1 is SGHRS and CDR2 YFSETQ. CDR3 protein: CASSLSVNTEAFF. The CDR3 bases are TGCGCCAGCAGCTTGTCAGTGAACACTGAAGCTTTCTTT.

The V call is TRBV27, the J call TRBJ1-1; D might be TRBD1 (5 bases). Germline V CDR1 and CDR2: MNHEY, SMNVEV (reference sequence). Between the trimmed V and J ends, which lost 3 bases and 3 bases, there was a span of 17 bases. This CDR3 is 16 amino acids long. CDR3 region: CASSLAAGQGYTEAFF. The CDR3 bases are TGTGCCAGCAGTTTGGCGGCCGGGCAGGGCTACACTGAAGCTTTCTTT.

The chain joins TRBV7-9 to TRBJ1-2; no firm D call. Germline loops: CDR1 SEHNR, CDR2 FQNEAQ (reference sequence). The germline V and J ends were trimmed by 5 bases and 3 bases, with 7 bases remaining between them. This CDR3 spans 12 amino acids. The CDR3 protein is CASSLGHYGYTF. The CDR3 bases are TGTGCCAGCAGCCTGGGCCACTATGGCTACACCTTC.

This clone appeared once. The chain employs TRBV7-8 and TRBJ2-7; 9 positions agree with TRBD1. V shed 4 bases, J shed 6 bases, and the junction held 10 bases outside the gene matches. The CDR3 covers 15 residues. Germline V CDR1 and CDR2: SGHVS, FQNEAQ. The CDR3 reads CASSSPGQGPSEQYF. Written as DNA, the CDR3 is TGTGCCAGCAGCTCGCCGGGACAGGGTCCCTCCGAGCAGTACTTC.

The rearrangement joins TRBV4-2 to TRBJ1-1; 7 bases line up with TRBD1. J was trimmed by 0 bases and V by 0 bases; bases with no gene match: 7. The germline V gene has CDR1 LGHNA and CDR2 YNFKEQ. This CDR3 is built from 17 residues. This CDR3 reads CASSQEGGGTMNTEAFF. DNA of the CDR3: TGTGCCAGCAGCCAAGAAGGGGGCGGTACCATGAACACTGAAGCTTTCTTT.

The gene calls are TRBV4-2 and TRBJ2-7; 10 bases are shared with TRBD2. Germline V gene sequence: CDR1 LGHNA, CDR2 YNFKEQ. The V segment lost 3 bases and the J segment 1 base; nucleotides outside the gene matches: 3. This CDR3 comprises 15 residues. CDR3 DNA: TGTGCCAGCAGCCAGGAGCGGGAGGGGTCCTACGAGCAGTACTTC. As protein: CASSQEREGSYEQYF.

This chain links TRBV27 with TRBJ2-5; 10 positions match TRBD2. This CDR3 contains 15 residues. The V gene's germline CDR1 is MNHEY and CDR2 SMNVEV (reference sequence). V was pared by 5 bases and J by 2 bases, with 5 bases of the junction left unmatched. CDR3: CASSTGLAPQETQYF. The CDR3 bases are TGTGCCAGCAGTACGGGACTAGCGCCTCAAGAGACCCAGTACTTC.

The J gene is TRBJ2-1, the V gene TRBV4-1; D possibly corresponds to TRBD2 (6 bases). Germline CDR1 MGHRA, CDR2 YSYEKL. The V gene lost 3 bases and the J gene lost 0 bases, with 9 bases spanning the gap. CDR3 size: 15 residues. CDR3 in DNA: TGCGCCAGCAGCCACGTTAGCGGCTCCTACAATGAGCAGTTCTTC. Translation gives CASSHVSGSYNEQFF.

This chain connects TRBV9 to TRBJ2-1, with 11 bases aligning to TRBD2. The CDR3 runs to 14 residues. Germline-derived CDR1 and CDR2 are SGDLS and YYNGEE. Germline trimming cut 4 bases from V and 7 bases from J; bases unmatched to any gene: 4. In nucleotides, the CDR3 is TGTGCCAGCAGCCTAGCGGGAGGAAGAAATGAGCAGTTCTTC. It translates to CASSLAGGRNEQFF.

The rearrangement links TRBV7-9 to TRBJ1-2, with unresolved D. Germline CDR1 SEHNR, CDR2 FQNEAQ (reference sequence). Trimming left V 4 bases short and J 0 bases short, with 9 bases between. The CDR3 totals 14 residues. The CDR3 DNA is TGTGCCAGCAGCTCTTCAGGAACTAACTATGGCTACACCTTC. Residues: CASSSSGTNYGYTF.

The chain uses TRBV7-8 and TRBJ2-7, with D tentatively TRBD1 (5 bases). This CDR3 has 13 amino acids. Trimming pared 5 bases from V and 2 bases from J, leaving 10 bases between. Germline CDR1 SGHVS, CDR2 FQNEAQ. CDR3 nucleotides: TGTGCCAGCAGCCCGGACACCACCTACGAGCAGTACTTC. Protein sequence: CASSPDTTYEQYF.

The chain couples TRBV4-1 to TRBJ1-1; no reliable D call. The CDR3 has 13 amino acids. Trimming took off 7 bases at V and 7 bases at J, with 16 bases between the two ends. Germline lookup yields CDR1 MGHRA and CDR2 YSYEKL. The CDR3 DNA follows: TGCGCCAGCAACCCTGGGGTGGGGAGTGAAGCTTTCTTT. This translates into CASNPGVGSEAFF.

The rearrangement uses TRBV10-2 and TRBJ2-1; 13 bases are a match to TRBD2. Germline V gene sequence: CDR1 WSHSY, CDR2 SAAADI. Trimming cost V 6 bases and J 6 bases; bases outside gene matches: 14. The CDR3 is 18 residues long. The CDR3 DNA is TGCGCCAGCAGCGGGGGGGGACTAGCGGGAAGGAGGGGCAATGAGCAGTTCTTC. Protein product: CASSGGGLAGRRGNEQFF.

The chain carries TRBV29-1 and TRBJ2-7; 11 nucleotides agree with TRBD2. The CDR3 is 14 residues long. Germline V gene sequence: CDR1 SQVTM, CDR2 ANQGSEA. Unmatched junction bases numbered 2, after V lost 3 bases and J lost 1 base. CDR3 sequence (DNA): TGCAGCGTTGAGTCTAGCGGGAGGTCCTACGAGCAGTACTTC. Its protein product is CSVESSGRSYEQYF.

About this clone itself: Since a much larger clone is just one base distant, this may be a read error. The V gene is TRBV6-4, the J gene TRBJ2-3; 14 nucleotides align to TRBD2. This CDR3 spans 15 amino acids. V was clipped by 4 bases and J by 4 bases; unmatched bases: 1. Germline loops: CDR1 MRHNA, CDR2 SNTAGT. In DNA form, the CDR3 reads TGTGCCAGCAGTGGACTAGCGGGAGGGCCAGATACGCAGTATTTT. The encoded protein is CASSGLAGGPDTQYF.

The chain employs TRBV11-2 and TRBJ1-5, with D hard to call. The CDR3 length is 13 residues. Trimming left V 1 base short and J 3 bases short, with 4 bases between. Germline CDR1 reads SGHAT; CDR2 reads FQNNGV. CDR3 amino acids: CASSLGPNQPQHF. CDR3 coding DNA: TGTGCCAGCAGCTTAGGGCCCAATCAGCCCCAGCATTTT.

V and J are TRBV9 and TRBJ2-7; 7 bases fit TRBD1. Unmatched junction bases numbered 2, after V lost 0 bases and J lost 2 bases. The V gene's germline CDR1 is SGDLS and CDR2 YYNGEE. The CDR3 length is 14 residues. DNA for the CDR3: TGTGCCAGCAGCGTAGAAACAGGGGCCTACGAGCAGTACTTC. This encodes CASSVETGAYEQYF.

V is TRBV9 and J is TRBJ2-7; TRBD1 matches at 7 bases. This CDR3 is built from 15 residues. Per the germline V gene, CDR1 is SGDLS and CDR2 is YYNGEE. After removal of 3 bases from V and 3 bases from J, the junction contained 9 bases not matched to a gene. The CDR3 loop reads CASSGSGTAIYEQYF. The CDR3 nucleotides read TGTGCCAGCAGCGGCTCCGGGACAGCTATCTACGAGCAGTACTTC.

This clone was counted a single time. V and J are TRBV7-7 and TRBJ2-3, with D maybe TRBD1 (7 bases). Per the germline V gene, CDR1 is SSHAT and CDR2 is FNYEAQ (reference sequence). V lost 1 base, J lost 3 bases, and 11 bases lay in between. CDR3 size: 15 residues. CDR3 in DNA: TGTGCCAGCAGCTTAGGCCCAGGGGGGACAGATACGCAGTATTTT. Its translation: CASSLGPGGTDTQYF.

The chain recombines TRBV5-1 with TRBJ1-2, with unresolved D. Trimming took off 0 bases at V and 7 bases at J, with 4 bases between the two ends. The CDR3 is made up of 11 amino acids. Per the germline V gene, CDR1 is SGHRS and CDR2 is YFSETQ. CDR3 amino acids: CASSLGAGYTF. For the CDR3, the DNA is TGCGCCAGCAGCTTGGGGGCTGGCTACACCTTC.

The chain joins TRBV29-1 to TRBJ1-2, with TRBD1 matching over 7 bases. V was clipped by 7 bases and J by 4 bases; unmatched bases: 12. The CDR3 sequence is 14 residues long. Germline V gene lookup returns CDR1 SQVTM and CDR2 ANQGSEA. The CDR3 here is CSATDREPGYGYTF. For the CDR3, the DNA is TGCAGCGCTACCGACAGGGAGCCGGGCTATGGCTACACCTTC. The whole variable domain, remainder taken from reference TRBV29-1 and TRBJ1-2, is SAVISQKPSRDICQRGTSLTIQCQVDSQVTMMFWYRQQPGQSLTLIATANQGSEATYESGFVIDKFPISRPNLTFSTLTVSNMSPEDSSIYLCSATDREPGYGYTFGSGTRLTVV.

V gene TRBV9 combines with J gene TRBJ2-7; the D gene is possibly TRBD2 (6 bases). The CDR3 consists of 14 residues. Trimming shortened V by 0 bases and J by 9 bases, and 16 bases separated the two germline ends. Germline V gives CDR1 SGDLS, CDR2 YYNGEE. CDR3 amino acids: CASSVAGATVGQYF. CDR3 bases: TGTGCCAGCAGCGTAGCGGGAGCAACAGTTGGGCAGTACTTC.

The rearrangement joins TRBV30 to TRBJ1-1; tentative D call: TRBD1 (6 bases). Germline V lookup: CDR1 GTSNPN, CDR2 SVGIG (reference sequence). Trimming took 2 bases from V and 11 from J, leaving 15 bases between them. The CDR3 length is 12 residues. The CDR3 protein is CAWSSGQMSAFF. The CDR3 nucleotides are TGTGCCTGGAGTTCTGGACAGATGAGTGCTTTCTTT. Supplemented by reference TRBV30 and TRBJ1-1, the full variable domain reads SQTIHQWPATLVQPVGSPLSLECTVEGTSNPNLYWYRQAAGRGLQLLFYSVGIGQISSEVPQNLSASRPQDRQFILSSKKLLLSDSGFYLCAWSSGQMSAFFGQGTRLTVV.